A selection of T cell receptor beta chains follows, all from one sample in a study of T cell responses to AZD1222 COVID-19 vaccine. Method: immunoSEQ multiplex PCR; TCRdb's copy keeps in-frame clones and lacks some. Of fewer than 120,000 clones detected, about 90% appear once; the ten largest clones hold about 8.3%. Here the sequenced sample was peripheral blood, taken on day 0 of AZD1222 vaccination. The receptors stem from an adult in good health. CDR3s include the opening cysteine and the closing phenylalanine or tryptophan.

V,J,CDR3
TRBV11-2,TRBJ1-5,CASSLAGYSNQPQHF
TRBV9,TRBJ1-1,CASSTGTETMNTEAFF
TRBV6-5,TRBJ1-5,CASSYGTGGFSQPQHF
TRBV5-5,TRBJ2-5,CASSPVTVRIKTQYF
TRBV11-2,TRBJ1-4,CASSPFGDFTTNEKLFF
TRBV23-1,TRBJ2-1,CASSHPGLAGGPSEYEQFF
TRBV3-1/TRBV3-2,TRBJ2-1,CASSQGSGGTYNEQFF
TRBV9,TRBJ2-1,CASTPGTGALNEQFF
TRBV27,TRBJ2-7,CASKPQGRRGGLIEQYF
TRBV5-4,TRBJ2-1,CASSLLGGNEQFF
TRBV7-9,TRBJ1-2,CASSLVTGADYGYTF
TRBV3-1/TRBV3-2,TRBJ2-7,CASSHEGQGSYEQYF
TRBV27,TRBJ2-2,CASSWLPNTGELFF
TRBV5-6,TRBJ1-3,CASSSTGSGNTIYF
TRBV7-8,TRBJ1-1,CASSLYGMNTEAFF
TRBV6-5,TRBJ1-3,CASSYDASSGNTIYF
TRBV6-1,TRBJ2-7,CASSEEGTGGFYEQYF
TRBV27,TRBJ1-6,CASSYRTGGANSPLHF
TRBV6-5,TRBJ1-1,CASSPLGGKGTEAFF
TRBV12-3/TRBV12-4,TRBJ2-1,CASSTPYNEQFF
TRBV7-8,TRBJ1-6,CASSLTGVSYNSPLHF
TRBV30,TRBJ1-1,CALSRTGNTEAFF
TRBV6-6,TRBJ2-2,CASSVSRGQTGELFF
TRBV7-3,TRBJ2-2,CASTLGAGTGELFF
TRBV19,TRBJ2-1,CASSIASRSYNEQFF
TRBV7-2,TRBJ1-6,CAASWGYNSPLHF
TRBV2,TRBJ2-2,CASTSGIAGGGRGELFF
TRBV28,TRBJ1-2,CASSATGLGRYGYTF